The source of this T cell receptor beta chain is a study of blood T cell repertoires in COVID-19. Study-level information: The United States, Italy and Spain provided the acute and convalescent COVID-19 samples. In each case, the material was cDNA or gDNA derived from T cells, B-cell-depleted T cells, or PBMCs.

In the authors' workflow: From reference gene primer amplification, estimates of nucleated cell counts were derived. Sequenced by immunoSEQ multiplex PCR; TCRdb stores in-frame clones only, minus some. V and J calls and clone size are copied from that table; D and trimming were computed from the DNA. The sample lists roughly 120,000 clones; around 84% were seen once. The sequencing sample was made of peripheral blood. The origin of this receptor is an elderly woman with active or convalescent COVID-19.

CDR3 DNA sequence: TGCGCCAGCAGCCAGACGGGACTAGCGGGCTTAATCCACGAGCAGTACTTC. This sequence encodes CASSQTGLAGLIHEQYF. The chain employs TRBV4-1 and TRBJ2-7; 12 bases align to TRBD2. V gave up 3 bases and J gave up 5 bases; unmatched junction bases: 11. Per germline, CDR1 MGHRA and CDR2 YSYEKL. The CDR3 totals 17 residues.